These 31 T cell receptor beta chains share one sample of origin, sequenced in a study of blood T cell repertoires in COVID-19. This table comes from immunoSEQ multiplex PCR, and its TCRdb copy is limited to in-frame clones, with some not included. The table shows 75,000 to 90,000 clones, with 80% occurring only once. Sequenced material: peripheral blood. These receptors all stem from a woman aged 40 to 50 with active or convalescent COVID-19.

The chain employs TRBV5-8 and TRBJ2-3, with 13 bases identical to TRBD2. The J segment lost 2 bases and the V segment lost 3 bases, leaving 6 bases of the junction unmatched. The CDR3 is 17 residues long. The germline gives CDR1 SGHTS, CDR2 YDEGEE. This CDR3 is CASSSSGTSGTTDTQYF. In DNA, the CDR3 is TGTGCCAGCAGCTCGTCCGGGACTAGCGGGACCACAGATACGCAGTATTTT. Filled out from reference TRBV5-8 and TRBJ2-3, the complete variable domain reads EAGVTQSPTHLIKTRGQQATLRCSPISGHTSVYWYQQALGLGLQFLLWYDEGEERNRGNFPPRFSGRQFPNYSSELNVNALELEDSALYLCASSSSGTSGTTDTQYFGPGTRLTVL.

This clone was detected once. V is TRBV5-1 and J is TRBJ1-1; possibly TRBD1 for D (5 bases). CDR3 length: 14 residues. Germline-derived CDR1 and CDR2 are SGHRS and YFSETQ. V dropped 4 bases and J dropped 1 base, with 11 bases sitting between them. The CDR3 bases are TGCGCCAGCAGCGTGCAGGGAGGGAACACTGAAGCTTTCTTT. As protein: CASSVQGGNTEAFF.

The J gene is TRBJ2-7, the V gene TRBV6-5, with 7 nucleotides matching TRBD1. Germline trimming cut 6 bases from V and 5 bases from J; bases unmatched to any gene: 10. Per germline, CDR1 MNHEY and CDR2 SVGAGI. CDR3 size: 14 residues. The CDR3 loop is CASRIPGQSHEQYF. DNA of the CDR3: TGTGCCAGCAGGATCCCGGGACAGAGCCACGAGCAGTACTTC.

The V and J genes are TRBV2 and TRBJ1-5, with TRBD1 as a possible D gene (5 bases). This CDR3 contains 12 residues. Germline lookup yields CDR1 SNHLY and CDR2 FYNNEI. The ends were cut back, 3 bases at V and 9 bases at J, with 9 bases in the middle. The CDR3 DNA sequence: TGTGCCAGCAGTGACAGGGTAAGGCCCCAGCATTTT. Residues: CASSDRVRPQHF.

The chain has TRBV6-5 and TRBJ2-3; 10 bases agree with TRBD1. CDR3 length: 15 amino acids. Germline CDR1 is MNHEY and CDR2 is SVGAGI. The ends lost 1 base at V and 3 bases at J; junction bases unmatched: 1. The CDR3 DNA is TGTGCCAGCAGTTACTGGACAGGGGGGACAGATACGCAGTATTTT. Protein product: CASSYWTGGTDTQYF.

This clone appeared once. The chain carries TRBV6-6 and TRBJ2-7; D may be TRBD2 (6 bases). There are 13 residues in the CDR3. From germline, CDR1 is MNHNY and CDR2 SVGAGI (reference sequence). V was pared by 7 bases and J by 2 bases, with 12 bases between. The CDR3 DNA sequence: TGTGCCAGCAATTCGCGGACTACCTACGAGCAGTACTTC. Protein product: CASNSRTTYEQYF.

The chain employs TRBV29-1 and TRBJ2-7; TRBD2 matches at 10 bases. Germline V lookup: CDR1 SQVTM, CDR2 ANQGSEA. V shed 6 bases, J shed 5 bases, and the junction held 4 bases outside the gene matches. The CDR3 length is 12 residues. The CDR3 bases are TGCAGCGTCTTAGGGACTAGCGACGAGCAGTACTTC. As protein: CSVLGTSDEQYF.

This clone was recorded once. The chain joins TRBV9 to TRBJ1-2; 7 bases map to TRBD1. CDR1 and CDR2 (germline): SGDLS, YYNGEE. Trimming took 3 bases from V and 4 from J; bases not matched to a gene: 3. The CDR3 consists of 13 residues. The CDR3 DNA reads as TGTGCCAGCAGCGCCTGGGACAGCTATGGCTACACCTTC. This sequence encodes CASSAWDSYGYTF.

J is TRBJ2-1 and V is TRBV11-2; TRBD2 matches at 8 bases. Per germline, CDR1 SGHAT and CDR2 FQNNGV. The CDR3 loop spans 13 amino acids. V trimming: 1 base; J trimming: 16 bases; junction bases outside the gene matches: 9. CDR3 sequence reads: CASSLGSLAGEFF. The CDR3, as DNA: TGTGCCAGCAGCTTAGGCAGTCTAGCGGGCGAATTCTTC.

The chain recombines TRBV7-3 with TRBJ1-6; D possibly corresponds to TRBD1 (6 bases). The CDR3 spans 13 residues. Germline CDR1 SGHTA, CDR2 FQGTGA. V was cut by 8 bases and J by 9 bases, with 14 bases left in between. Here the CDR3 reads CASGIGGASPLHF. For the CDR3, the DNA is TGTGCCAGCGGGATAGGGGGAGCTTCACCCCTCCACTTT.

This clone was observed a handful of times. The chain employs TRBV6-5 and TRBJ1-2, with D possibly matching TRBD1 (5 bases). CDR1 is MNHEY, CDR2 SVGAGI, per germline. The CDR3 spans 15 residues. V lost 6 bases and J 1 base, leaving 15 bases between the germline ends. In DNA form, the CDR3 reads TGTGCCAGCAGAATGGATGGGGGGAGTAACTATGGCTACACCTTC. Its translation: CASRMDGGSNYGYTF.

The chain joins TRBV10-2 to TRBJ2-2; tentative D call: TRBD1 (5 bases). The V gene lost 11 bases and the J gene lost 4 bases, with 14 bases spanning the gap. Germline lookup yields CDR1 WSHSY and CDR2 SAAADI. CDR3 length: 13 residues. CDR3 coding DNA: TGCGCCGGGGCCTATCACCTCACCGGGGAGCTGTTTTTT. This encodes CAGAYHLTGELFF.

The chain couples TRBV27 to TRBJ2-7; the match to TRBD1 covers 11 bases. The ends lost 9 bases at V and 7 bases at J; junction bases unmatched: 11. The CDR3 loop spans 14 amino acids. Germline V gene sequence: CDR1 MNHEY, CDR2 SMNVEV (reference sequence). CDR3 DNA: TGTGCCAGTTCCAGGGGGACAGGGGGATTTGAGCAGTACTTC. Encoded protein: CASSRGTGGFEQYF.

This rearrangement joins TRBV6-1 to TRBJ2-1; 8 bases agree with TRBD2. This CDR3 comprises 17 residues. The V and J ends lost 2 bases and 4 bases, in that order; junction bases with no gene match: 10. Per the germline V gene, CDR1 is MNHNS and CDR2 is SASEGT. The CDR3 DNA follows: TGTGCCAGCAGTGAATCAATCTTCGGCGGGAGGTACAATGAGCAGTTCTTC. Translation gives CASSESIFGGRYNEQFF.

This clone was counted between two and nine times. The chain combines TRBV30 with TRBJ2-4, with D possibly TRBD2 on 5 matching bases. CDR1 and CDR2 from the germline V gene are GTSNPN and SVGIG (reference sequence). CDR3 length: 12 amino acids. With 0 bases removed from V and 7 bases from J, the gap between germline ends came to 7 bases. CDR3 in DNA: TGTGCCTGGAGTGTACTAGGGAACATTCAGTACTTC. It encodes CAWSVLGNIQYF.

The chain carries TRBV28 and TRBJ1-1; D remains unclear. CDR1 MDHEN and CDR2 SYDVKM come from the germline V gene. The V and J ends lost 6 bases and 2 bases respectively, with 13 bases between them. There are 14 residues in the CDR3. In nucleotides, the CDR3 is TGTGCCAGCAGAAAGGGAGGCCCTAACACTGAAGCTTTCTTT. Protein: CASRKGGPNTEAFF.

This chain connects TRBV9 to TRBJ2-7, with 10 nucleotides matching TRBD1. After removal of 2 bases from V and 3 bases from J, the junction contained 5 bases not matched to a gene. CDR1 SGDLS and CDR2 YYNGEE come from the germline V gene. This CDR3 has 15 residues. CDR3 nucleotides: TGTGCCAGCAGCGTGGGACAGGGGTACAACTACGAGCAGTACTTC. As protein: CASSVGQGYNYEQYF.

The rearrangement links TRBV7-9 to TRBJ2-6, with no clear D. CDR3 length: 15 residues. V was cut by 1 base and J by 0 bases, with 4 bases left in between. The germline gives CDR1 SEHNR, CDR2 FQNEAQ (reference sequence). This CDR3 is CASSLGVSGANVLTF. The CDR3 DNA sequence: TGTGCCAGCAGCTTAGGCGTCTCTGGGGCCAACGTCCTGACTTTC.

This sequence joins TRBV7-9 and TRBJ1-3; 7 nucleotides agree with TRBD1. The CDR3 runs 15 residues. In germline, CDR1 is SEHNR, CDR2 FQNEAQ (reference sequence). V lost 4 bases and J lost 9; bases outside the gene matches: 12. The CDR3 bases are TGTGCCAGCAGCTCATCAGACAGGGATAGGGCCACCATATATTTT. Translating it yields CASSSSDRDRATIYF.

This chain links TRBV10-1 with TRBJ1-2; no reliable D call. CDR1 and CDR2 (germline): WNHNN, SYGVQD (reference sequence). V lost 0 bases and J 2 bases, leaving 7 bases between the germline ends. The CDR3 spans 14 residues. The CDR3 sequence is CASSESGSNYGYTF. CDR3 nucleotides: TGCGCCAGCAGTGAGTCGGGCAGCAACTATGGCTACACCTTC.

The chain combines TRBV12-5 with TRBJ1-2; D may be TRBD1 (5 bases). V was shortened by 0 bases and J by 3 bases, with 23 bases between the two germline ends. The CDR3 sequence is 19 residues long. The V gene's germline CDR1 is LGHNT and CDR2 FRNRAP. For the CDR3, the DNA is TGTGCTAGTGGTTTGGTACCAGATGGGTGGGGGAGGGTGGACTATGGCTACACCTTC. Translated, it gives CASGLVPDGWGRVDYGYTF.

This clone was picked up one time. This same CDR3 is encoded by further DNA sequences in the sample. CDR3 nucleotides: TGTGCCAGCAGTGGAACAGGGGGGAATCAGCCCCAGCATTTT. This encodes CASSGTGGNQPQHF. The chain joins TRBV28 to TRBJ1-5; TRBD1 agrees at 8 bases. V shed 5 bases and J 4 bases; nucleotides not matched to a gene: 4. CDR1 MDHEN and CDR2 SYDVKM come from the germline V gene. This CDR3 spans 14 amino acids.

V gene TRBV7-3 combines with J gene TRBJ2-1; 10 bases map to TRBD2. V shed 5 bases, J shed 10 bases, and the junction held 5 bases outside the gene matches. This CDR3 is built from 13 residues. Per the germline V gene, CDR1 is SGHTA and CDR2 is FQGTGA. CDR3 sequence: CASSPQREGEQFF. The CDR3 nucleotides are TGTGCCAGCAGCCCTCAGCGGGAGGGAGAGCAGTTCTTC.

The chain has TRBV7-2 and TRBJ2-3; D call uncertain. The CDR3 spans 13 residues. V lost 4 bases to trimming and J lost 0 bases, with 5 bases between them. The V gene's germline CDR1 is SGHTA and CDR2 FQGNSA. DNA of the CDR3: TGTGCCAGCAGCTCTAGTAGCACAGATACGCAGTATTTT. Amino acids: CASSSSSTDTQYF. Looking up the rest from reference TRBV7-2 and TRBJ2-3 gives the full variable domain: GAGVSQSPSNKVTEKGKDVELRCDPISGHTALYWYRQSLGQGLEFLIYFQGNSAPDKSGLPSDRFSAERTGGSVSTLTIQRTQQEDSAVYLCASSSSSTDTQYFGPGTRLTVL.

The V gene is TRBV30, the J gene TRBJ1-2; TRBD1 is a possible D gene (5 bases). The V gene lost 0 bases and the J gene lost 3 bases, with 17 bases spanning the gap. There are 16 residues in the CDR3. The germline V gene has CDR1 GTSNPN and CDR2 SVGIG (reference sequence). The CDR3 is CAWSVPPRQIYYGYTF. The DNA for the CDR3 is TGTGCCTGGAGTGTACCCCCCCGACAGATATACTATGGCTACACCTTC. The variable domain in full, completed from reference TRBV30 and TRBJ1-2, reads SQTIHQWPATLVQPVGSPLSLECTVEGTSNPNLYWYRQAAGRGLQLLFYSVGIGQISSEVPQNLSASRPQDRQFILSSKKLLLSDSGFYLCAWSVPPRQIYYGYTFGSGTRLTVV.

The chain has TRBV28 and TRBJ1-5; 8 nucleotides align to TRBD1. Germline V CDR1 and CDR2: MDHEN, SYDVKM. The CDR3 sequence is 15 residues long. Germline trimming cut 4 bases from V and 5 bases from J; bases unmatched to any gene: 7. The CDR3 DNA reads as TGTGCCAGCAGTTCCACGACAGGGGAGGATCAGCCCCAGCATTTT. Encoded protein: CASSSTTGEDQPQHF.

The chain has TRBV27 and TRBJ1-4; the match to TRBD1 covers 8 bases. Germline CDR1 and CDR2: MNHEY and SMNVEV (reference sequence). CDR3 size: 17 residues. V was pared by 4 bases and J by 0 bases, with 7 bases of the junction left unmatched. The CDR3 reads CASSYSGQDATNEKLFF. Written as DNA, the CDR3 is TGTGCCAGCAGTTACTCGGGACAGGATGCAACTAATGAAAAACTGTTTTTT.

The table lists this clone with a few counts. The chain couples TRBV12-3 or TRBV12-4 to TRBJ2-7; tentatively, D is TRBD2 (6 bases). V lost 6 bases and J lost 9, with 15 bases in between. The CDR3 extends over 12 amino acids. The CDR3 is CASRRGGQGQYF. In DNA, the CDR3 is TGTGCCAGCAGACGAGGAGGGCAGGGGCAGTACTTC.

The chain combines TRBV19 with TRBJ2-2; TRBD1 aligns across 9 bases. Looked up from germline, CDR1 is LNHDA and CDR2 is SQIVND (reference sequence). J lost 3 bases, V lost 4 bases, and 3 bases had no gene match. The CDR3 sequence is 15 residues long. DNA of the CDR3: TGTGCCAGTAGTACGGGACAGGGAGACACCGGGGAGCTGTTTTTT. It yields the protein CASSTGQGDTGELFF. The full variable domain, rest sourced from reference TRBV19 and TRBJ2-2, is DGGITQSPKYLFRKEGQNVTLSCEQNLNHDAMYWYRQDPGQGLRLIYYSQIVNDFQKGDIAEGYSVSREKKESFPLTVTSAQKNPTAFYLCASSTGQGDTGELFFGEGSRLTVL.

The chain employs TRBV28 and TRBJ2-7, with D possibly TRBD2 on 6 matching bases. The CDR3 runs 13 residues. Trimming took 8 bases from V and 3 from J, leaving 14 bases between them. Germline CDR1 reads MDHEN; CDR2 reads SYDVKM. Here the CDR3 DNA reads TGTGCCAGCGAGACTAGAAAGAACTACGAGCAGTACTTC. It encodes CASETRKNYEQYF.

The chain combines TRBV7-2 with TRBJ2-4, with a tentative D call TRBD2 (5 bases). Trimming left V 1 base short and J 4 bases short, with 11 bases between. CDR3 length equals 15 residues. Germline CDR1 SGHTA, CDR2 FQGNSA. CDR3 bases: TGTGCCAGCAGCTTAGTATCGTCGGGAAAAAACATTCAGTACTTC. This encodes CASSLVSSGKNIQYF.